One T cell receptor (beta chain) is described in this entry. The data originate from a study of blood T cell repertoires in COVID-19. Whole-study context: Sites in the United States, Italy and Spain provided acute and convalescent COVID-19 samples. PBMCs, B-cell-depleted T cells, or T cells provided the cDNA or gDNA that made up the material.

Per the study methods: Amplification of reference gene primers provided the estimated nucleated cell counts. The method was immunoSEQ multiplex PCR; TCRdb's version includes in-frame clones alone and lacks a portion of them. Clonal size and the V and J genes are those of that table, whereas D and trimming came from the DNA. The data contain 130,000 or so clones, 88% of them singletons. This CDR3 comprises 15 residues. Trimming removed 3 bases from V and 1 base from J, with 13 bases in between. Germline CDR1 and CDR2: SNHLY and FYNNEI. This TCR came from a man in his 70s with active COVID-19. The chain employs TRBV2 and TRBJ2-7, with a possible D match to TRBD2 (6 bases). The sample taken for sequencing was peripheral blood. CDR3 DNA sequence: TGTGCCAGCAGTGATCAAAGCGGGCGGTCCTACGAGCAGTACTTC. This gives the protein CASSDQSGRSYEQYF.